This TCR beta chain is drawn from a study of CD8 T cells in ankylosing spondylitis. Broader study findings: Reportedly, significant enrichment of disease-linked clones occurred in matched ankylosing spondylitis synovial fluid. The study identified a TCR beta motif of roughly eight highly homologous variants that appeared characteristic of ankylosing spondylitis blood. Clones that were linked to disease were CD8+ and were relatively rare in peripheral blood. Some motif variants had been reported before (in reactive arthritis synovial fluid and blood).

The CDR3 loop spans 14 amino acids. Germline values: CDR1 SGHTA, CDR2 FQGNSA. V shed 5 bases and J 4 bases; nucleotides not matched to a gene: 4. In making TCR beta libraries, quantitative 5'-RACE with molecular barcodes was used. One entry per CDR3 protein results from TCRdb running MiXCR on the 5' RACE reads. The sample has 700,000 or so distinct CDR3 sequences; 19% are singletons. This clonotype showed up just a few times. Its specificity is unknown. Sequencing used blood, either unsorted or a sorted T cell fraction (not recorded which). This TCR derives from a male donor with ankylosing spondylitis. The V call is TRBV7-2, the J call TRBJ1-5, with 8 bases that match TRBD1. The chain's CDR3 is CASSGGTGNQPQHF. The CDR3 coding sequence is TGTGCCAGCAGCGGGGGGACAGGTAATCAGCCCCAGCATTTT.